The present TCR beta chain was sequenced within a study of T cells in Graves' hyperthyroidism and ophthalmopathy. V lost 6 bases, J lost 3 bases, and 6 bases stayed unmatched. The CDR3 is 16 residues long. The germline gives CDR1 MNHNS, CDR2 SASEGT. The hyperthyroidism was newly diagnosed and had lasted under 2 months; the patients were aged 18 to 65. Patients having uncontrolled infection, another autoimmune disease, pregnancy or lactation were not included. Researchers amplified the TCR beta CDR3 regions from RNA transcripts. The HTBI set primed first-round TCR CDR3 RT-PCR. In TCRdb, the multiplex PCR reads were re-called with MiXCR into one record per CDR3 protein. Seen here are about 700,000 distinct CDR3 sequences, about 14% observed once, and the top ten hold roughly 10%. This clonotype was picked up a small number of times.

The sequence was obtained from a woman aged 18-29 years with Graves' hyperthyroidism. Sequencing was done on a sample of blood. V and J are TRBV6-1 and TRBJ2-2; 11 nucleotides match TRBD1. CDR3 coding DNA: TGTGCCAGCAGGCCGCCGGGACAGGGGGACACCGGGGAGCTGTTTTTT. This translates into CASRPPGQGDTGELFF.